A selection of T cell receptor beta chains follows, all from one sample in a study of cytomegalovirus exposure and HLA in healthy donors. Sequencing used immunoSEQ multiplex PCR; TCRdb keeps in-frame clones, though not all of them. The sample carries 150,000 or so clones, around 77% recorded once. Sequenced: PBMCs. The receptors derive from a woman aged 40 to 55 in good health and CMV-seropositive. Each CDR3 is given with its conserved first and last residue. A D gene is named only where the DNA matches it firmly. Clone size is given for some rows only: seen once, a few or many times, or a class if the clone is expanded.

TRBV9,TRBJ2-7,TRBD1,-,CASSLGQGIYEQYF,TGTGCCAGCAGCCTAGGACAGGGGATCTACGAGCAGTACTTC
TRBV4-2,TRBJ2-5,TRBD2,-,CASCRLAGFGETQYF,TGTGCCAGCTGCCGTCTAGCGGGGTTCGGAGAGACCCAGTACTTC
TRBV5-1,TRBJ1-4,-,-,CASSLGAGVEKLFF,TGCGCCAGCAGCTTGGGCGCAGGGGTCGAAAAACTGTTTTTT
TRBV30,TRBJ2-2,TRBD1,-,CAWSTGQGFTGELFF,TGTGCCTGGAGTACGGGACAGGGATTCACCGGGGAGCTGTTTTTT
TRBV5-5,TRBJ1-5,-,few,CASSLQGNQPQHF,TGTGCCAGCAGCTTGCAGGGAAATCAGCCCCAGCATTTT
TRBV28,TRBJ1-5,TRBD1,few,CASSSPIKTGGGIRSNQPQHF,TGTGCCAGCAGTTCACCAATAAAGACAGGGGGGGGTATTAGGAGCAATCAGCCCCAGCATTTT
TRBV7-6,TRBJ2-1,TRBD1,-,CASSLGTGIYNEQFF,TGTGCCAGCAGCTTAGGGACAGGGATCTACAATGAGCAGTTCTTC
TRBV5-4,TRBJ1-2,-,-,CASSLAVQDRRGYTF,TGTGCCAGCAGCTTGGCCGTGCAAGACCGGAGAGGCTACACCTTC
TRBV21-1,TRBJ2-7,-,-,CASSSRDTAIIEQYF,TGTGCCAGCAGCAGCCGGGACACCGCCATAATCGAGCAGTACTTC
TRBV5-1,TRBJ2-7,TRBD2,-,CASSLTGLVYEQYF,TGCGCCAGCAGCTTGACGGGACTAGTCTACGAGCAGTACTTC
TRBV2,TRBJ2-1,TRBD1,-,CASSQDRGAYNEQFF,TGTGCCAGCAGTCAGGACAGGGGGGCCTACAATGAGCAGTTCTTC
TRBV27,TRBJ1-1,TRBD1,-,CASSSDRGNTEAFF,TGTGCCAGCAGTTCTGACAGGGGTAACACTGAAGCTTTCTTT
TRBV10-3,TRBJ1-1,-,-,CAISGGSLNTEAFF,TGTGCCATCAGTGGAGGGTCTTTGAACACTGAAGCTTTCTTT
TRBV5-4,TRBJ2-2,-,-,CASSFRERTGELFF,TGTGCCAGCAGCTTCCGGGAGCGGACCGGGGAGCTGTTTTTT
TRBV19,TRBJ1-6,-,-,CASKGGGNSPLHF,TGTGCCAGTAAAGGTGGCGGTAATTCACCCCTCCACTTT
TRBV4-1,TRBJ2-7,-,-,CASAGPNYEQYF,TGCGCCAGCGCAGGGCCTAACTACGAGCAGTACTTC
TRBV10-2,TRBJ1-2,-,-,CASSEDRIRGYTF,TGCGCCAGCAGTGAGGACAGGATTAGGGGCTACACCTTC
TRBV2,TRBJ1-5,-,-,CASSQISNQPQHF,TGTGCCAGCAGCCAGATTAGCAATCAGCCCCAGCATTTT
TRBV18,TRBJ1-4,-,-,CASTAGATNEKLFF,TGTGCCAGCACTGCGGGGGCAACTAATGAAAAACTGTTTTTT
TRBV5-4,TRBJ1-3,TRBD1,-,CASSFLGTVNGNTIYF,TGTGCCAGCAGCTTCCTCGGGACAGTTAATGGAAACACCATATATTTT
TRBV5-1,TRBJ2-1,TRBD2,-,CASSLNPPGLAGEGEQFF,TGCGCCAGCAGCTTGAACCCCCCGGGACTAGCGGGGGAGGGTGAGCAGTTCTTC
TRBV5-4,TRBJ1-1,TRBD1,-,CASSRRDRANTEAFF,TGTGCCAGCAGCCGACGGGACAGGGCGAACACTGAAGCTTTCTTT
TRBV7-3,TRBJ1-1,-,-,CASSLTPDREAFF,TGTGCCAGCAGCTTAACACCAGACAGAGAAGCTTTCTTT
TRBV5-5,TRBJ1-1,-,few,CASSLRGSYPEHQLAFF,TGTGCCAGCAGCTTGAGGGGGAGTTACCCAGAACACCAGCTAGCTTTCTTT
TRBV27,TRBJ1-2,-,few,CASSFGRNYGYTF,TGTGCCAGCAGTTTTGGCAGAAACTATGGCTACACCTTC
TRBV2,TRBJ2-7,TRBD2,once,CASSRGGPPYEQYF,TGTGCCAGCAGTCGGGGGGGACCCCCCTACGAGCAGTACTTC
TRBV28,TRBJ2-6,-,-,CASSSMTTGANVLTF,TGTGCCAGCAGTTCAATGACAACTGGGGCCAACGTCCTGACTTTC
TRBV5-1,TRBJ2-2,-,-,CASRRVGSAGELFF,TGCGCCAGCAGGAGGGTTGGGTCGGCCGGGGAGCTGTTTTTT